The T cell receptor beta chain described here comes from a study of OX40 agonist ivuxolimab in advanced cancers. The table came from immunoSEQ multiplex PCR; TCRdb's copy has only in-frame clones and leaves some out. The sample has about 76,000 clones, around 87% seen once. As to this clone: Antigen: not known.

Study conclusions and caveats: Not determined was the antigen specificity of the expanded peripheral T cells.

Sequencing was performed on CD4+ or CD8+ T cells sorted from blood, taken in a trial of the OX40 agonist ivuxolimab. This clonotype was obtained from an adult with an advanced solid tumor such as melanoma, head and neck, liver or kidney cancer.

The CDR3 protein is CASGFRSDTQYF. Here the CDR3 DNA reads TGTGCTAGTGGTTTTAGATCCGATACGCAGTATTTT. J is TRBJ2-3 and V is TRBV12-5; D unresolved. Trimming pared 3 bases from V and 6 bases from J, leaving 7 bases between. The CDR3 extends over 12 amino acids. Germline CDR1 LGHNT, CDR2 FRNRAP.